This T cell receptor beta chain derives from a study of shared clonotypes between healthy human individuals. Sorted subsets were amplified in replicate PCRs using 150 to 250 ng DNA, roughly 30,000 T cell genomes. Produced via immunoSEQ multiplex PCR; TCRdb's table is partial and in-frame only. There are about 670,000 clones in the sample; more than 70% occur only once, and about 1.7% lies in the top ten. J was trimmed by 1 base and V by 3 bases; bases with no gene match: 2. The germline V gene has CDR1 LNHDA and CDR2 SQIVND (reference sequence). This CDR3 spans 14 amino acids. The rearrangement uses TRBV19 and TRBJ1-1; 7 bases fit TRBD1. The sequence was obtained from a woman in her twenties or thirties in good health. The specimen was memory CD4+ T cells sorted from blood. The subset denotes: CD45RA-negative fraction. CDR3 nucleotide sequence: TGTGCCAGTAGTATGGACAGGAGGAACACTGAAGCTTTCTTT. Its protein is CASSMDRRNTEAFF. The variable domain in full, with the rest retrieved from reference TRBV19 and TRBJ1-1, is DGGITQSPKYLFRKEGQNVTLSCEQNLNHDAMYWYRQDPGQGLRLIYYSQIVNDFQKGDIAEGYSVSREKKESFPLTVTSAQKNPTAFYLCASSMDRRNTEAFFGQGTRLTVV.